The 5 T cell receptor beta chains reported below all come from one sample, sequenced in a study of blood T cell repertoires in COVID-19. Here immunoSEQ multiplex PCR was the method, and the copy in TCRdb shows in-frame clones only, minus some. The table lists 200,000 to 300,000 clones, around 90% of them singletons. Sequenced: peripheral blood. Receptors were obtained from a man aged 25-45 years with COVID-19, enrolled during active disease.

J is TRBJ2-7 and V is TRBV19; D unclear. The V end was cut by 8 bases, the J end by 6 bases, with 11 bases between. This CDR3 region has 11 residues. Per the germline V gene, CDR1 is LNHDA and CDR2 is SQIVND (reference sequence). The CDR3 reads CASRLGREQYF. CDR3 sequence (DNA): TGTGCCAGTCGACTGGGTCGCGAGCAGTACTTC.

V and J are TRBV5-6 and TRBJ1-3, with D maybe TRBD1 (6 bases). Trimming shortened V by 0 bases and J by 0 bases, and 10 bases separated the two germline ends. CDR1 is SGHDT, CDR2 YYEEEE, per germline. The CDR3 extends over 16 amino acids. This CDR3 is CASSLARGNSGNTIYF. The CDR3 DNA follows: TGTGCCAGCAGCTTGGCCAGGGGAAACTCTGGAAACACCATATATTTT.

This CDR3 reads CASGVTANTEAFF. CDR3 DNA: TGTGCCAGCGGGGTGACAGCGAACACTGAAGCTTTCTTT. The chain couples TRBV12-3 or TRBV12-4 to TRBJ1-1, with D possibly being TRBD1 (5 bases). The CDR3 has 13 residues. The V gene lost 8 bases and the J gene lost 1 base, with 11 bases spanning the gap.

CDR3 amino acids: CASSTWTDIYGYTF. The CDR3, as DNA: TGTGCCAGTAGTACCTGGACAGATATTTATGGCTACACCTTC. V and J are TRBV19 and TRBJ1-2, with D possibly being TRBD1 (6 bases). CDR1 and CDR2 from the germline V gene are LNHDA and SQIVND (reference sequence). V lost 4 bases, J lost 5 bases, and 14 bases lay in between. The CDR3 loop spans 14 amino acids.

This clone was detected only once. The rearrangement links TRBV10-2 to TRBJ1-2; the D gene is possibly TRBD1 (5 bases). V was trimmed by 2 bases and J by 7 bases, leaving 14 bases between them. This CDR3 region has 14 residues. Germline lookup yields CDR1 WSHSY and CDR2 SAAADI. The CDR3 DNA sequence: TGCGCCAGCAGTGAGAGGGGCGGCCCCTCTGGCTACACCTTC. Translation: CASSERGGPSGYTF.